The 16 T cell receptor beta chains listed next were all sequenced from one sample in a study of T cell responses to AZD1222 COVID-19 vaccine. The table came from immunoSEQ multiplex PCR; TCRdb's copy has only in-frame clones and leaves some out. The repertoire consists of under 85,000 clones, with nearly 90% occurring once and the leading ten covering 11%. The starting material was peripheral blood, obtained on day 0 of AZD1222 vaccination. The receptors here all came from an adult in good health.

In DNA form, the CDR3 reads TGTGCCAGCAGTGCGAACAGGGTTTCCTACGAGCAGTACTTC. This gives the protein CASSANRVSYEQYF. The chain is built from TRBV28 and TRBJ2-7; D might be TRBD1 (6 bases). Germline CDR1 reads MDHEN; CDR2 reads SYDVKM. This CDR3 comprises 14 residues. V lost 5 bases, J lost 1 base, and 12 bases lay in between. The full variable domain, with the rest looked up from reference TRBV28 and TRBJ2-7, is DVKVTQSSRYLVKRTGEKVFLECVQDMDHENMFWYRQDPGLGLRLIYFSYDVKMKEKGDIPEGYSVSREKKERFSLILESASTNQTSMYLCASSANRVSYEQYFGPGTRLTVT.

This chain links TRBV19 with TRBJ2-6; tentatively, D is TRBD2 (6 bases). V was clipped by 7 bases and J by 1 base, with 23 bases between them. Germline CDR1 LNHDA, CDR2 SQIVND (reference sequence). The CDR3 consists of 19 residues. The CDR3 sequence: CASNTASGGGPSGANVLTF. In nucleotides, the CDR3 is TGTGCCAGTAACACCGCGTCTGGAGGAGGGCCTTCTGGGGCCAACGTCCTGACTTTC.

This clone was seen once. The CDR3 is CASSLRDRGTEAFF. In DNA, the CDR3 is TGTGCCAGCAGCTTGCGGGACAGGGGCACTGAAGCTTTCTTT. The rearrangement joins TRBV5-4 to TRBJ1-1; TRBD1 matches 10 bases. Germline values: CDR1 SGHNT, CDR2 YYREEE (reference sequence). CDR3 length: 14 residues. With 1 base clipped from V and 4 bases from J, the junction kept 1 base outside the gene matches.

This clone appeared a few times. The V and J genes are TRBV7-6 and TRBJ2-1; 7 positions match TRBD1. Trimming removed 7 bases from V and 9 bases from J; junction bases left unmatched: 15. In germline, CDR1 is SGHVS, CDR2 FNYEAQ. The CDR3 spans 15 residues. CDR3 bases: TGTGCCAGCACCAACCCCTACAGGGGTCGGAGTGAGCAGTTCTTC. Amino acids: CASTNPYRGRSEQFF.

V and J are TRBV5-4 and TRBJ1-2; D unclear. Germline CDR1 is SGHNT and CDR2 is YYREEE (reference sequence). This CDR3 has 13 residues. Deletions cut 6 bases from V and 6 bases from J, with 15 bases between. CDR3 bases: TGTGCCAGCACCCCCCGCGGAATCGATGGCTACACCTTC. This sequence encodes CASTPRGIDGYTF.

This clone was picked up one time. The rearrangement uses TRBV28 and TRBJ2-7; D ambiguous. Deletions cut 3 bases from V and 3 bases from J, with 6 bases between. Germline lookup yields CDR1 MDHEN and CDR2 SYDVKM. The CDR3 has 12 residues. The CDR3 DNA follows: TGTGCCAGCAGTTTCTACAACTACGAGCAGTACTTC. This translates into CASSFYNYEQYF.

The V gene is TRBV28, the J gene TRBJ1-2, with a possible D match to TRBD1 (6 bases). The germline V gene encodes CDR1 MDHEN and CDR2 SYDVKM. CDR3 length: 13 residues. V was shortened by 6 bases and J by 4 bases, with 12 bases between the two germline ends. CDR3 amino acids: CASRPQGTYGYTF. CDR3 bases: TGTGCCAGCAGACCACAGGGAACCTATGGCTACACCTTC.

J is TRBJ1-1 and V is TRBV5-5; D possibly corresponds to TRBD1 (6 bases). The CDR3 runs 15 residues. Germline assignment: CDR1 SGHKS and CDR2 YYEKEE (reference sequence). The V and J ends lost 7 bases and 1 base respectively, with 17 bases between them. DNA for the CDR3: TGTGCCAGCGGGAAAACAGGGTCCTCGAACACTGAAGCTTTCTTT. Translating it yields CASGKTGSSNTEAFF.

This clone was counted a single time. The genes are TRBV18 and TRBJ2-3; possible D gene TRBD1, 6 bases. The V and J ends lost 4 bases and 0 bases respectively, with 14 bases between them. From germline, CDR1 is KGHSH and CDR2 LQKENI. The CDR3 spans 16 residues. In DNA, the CDR3 is TGTGCCAGCTCACTAGCCGGGACACTTAGCACAGATACGCAGTATTTT. Protein product: CASSLAGTLSTDTQYF.

The V and J genes are TRBV30 and TRBJ2-5; D assignment may be TRBD1 or TRBD2 (5 bases each). Between the trimmed V and J ends, which lost 3 bases and 5 bases, there was a span of 16 bases. This CDR3 has 14 residues. Germline CDR1 is GTSNPN and CDR2 is SVGIG (reference sequence). DNA for the CDR3: TGTGCCTGGAGACGGGACCTGAAGTTCGAGACCCAGTACTTC. It encodes CAWRRDLKFETQYF.

V is TRBV7-9 and J is TRBJ2-3; 7 bases fit TRBD1. Trimming at V came to 5 bases and at J to 1 base, leaving 6 bases not matched to a gene. This CDR3 region has 15 residues. CDR1 and CDR2 from the germline V gene are SEHNR and FQNEAQ (reference sequence). CDR3 loop: CASSRDGQGTDTQYF. As DNA, the CDR3 is TGTGCCAGCAGCCGCGATGGACAGGGCACAGATACGCAGTATTTT.

The chain has TRBV10-1 and TRBJ2-3, with D uncertain. V gave up 2 bases and J gave up 0 bases, with 9 bases separating them. The CDR3 runs to 15 residues. Germline lookup yields CDR1 WNHNN and CDR2 SYGVQD (reference sequence). CDR3 loop: CASSELLGSTDTQYF. CDR3 nucleotides: TGCGCCAGCAGTGAGCTTTTAGGAAGCACAGATACGCAGTATTTT.

V and J are TRBV9 and TRBJ1-1, with a weak D call TRBD1 (5 bases). Trimming shortened V by 4 bases and J by 10 bases, and 17 bases separated the two germline ends. In germline, CDR1 is SGDLS, CDR2 YYNGEE. The CDR3 has 13 amino acids. CDR3 bases: TGTGCCAGCAGCTGGGGGATCGGTGAGGCAGCTTTCTTT. Encoded protein: CASSWGIGEAAFF.

This chain links TRBV24-1 with TRBJ1-5; possibly TRBD1 for D (6 bases). CDR3 length equals 15 residues. Germline lookup yields CDR1 KGHDR and CDR2 SFDVKD. V was pared by 3 bases and J by 4 bases, with 12 bases between. The CDR3 coding sequence is TGTGCCACCAGTGATGGTAGGGGGTGGAATCAGCCCCAGCATTTT. It yields the protein CATSDGRGWNQPQHF.

The chain carries TRBV6-5 and TRBJ1-3, with D possibly being TRBD1 (5 bases). The V end lost 5 bases, the J end lost 8 bases, and 16 bases lay between the germline ends. Germline V gene lookup returns CDR1 MNHEY and CDR2 SVGAGI. The CDR3 runs to 14 residues. DNA for the CDR3: TGTGCCAGCAGTCCCTCCGGGGGAGCGTACACCATATATTTT. Translating gives CASSPSGGAYTIYF.

The chain employs TRBV29-1 and TRBJ2-7; D might be TRBD2 (6 bases). V was pared by 6 bases and J by 1 base, with 10 bases between. The CDR3 has 12 residues. The V gene's germline CDR1 is SQVTM and CDR2 ANQGSEA. The CDR3, as DNA: TGCAGCGTGGGGGGACTTTCCTACGAGCAGTACTTC. Its translation: CSVGGLSYEQYF.